This TCR beta chain emerged from a study of T cells after posttransplantation cyclophosphamide. This clone was observed many times. Per germline, CDR1 SGHAT and CDR2 FQNNGV. The CDR3 spans 12 residues. Trimming left V 1 base short and J 6 bases short, with 5 bases between. The protocol was immunoSEQ multiplex PCR, while the TCRdb copy is restricted to in-frame clones and leaves out a portion. The sample has 42,000 or so clones, none seen only once. The chain has TRBV11-2 and TRBJ2-3, with a tentative D call TRBD2 (5 bases). The source is a woman in her 50s in good health and a related stem cell transplant donor. The sample consisted of PBMCs. This CDR3 reads CASSLAGDTQYF. CDR3 nucleotide sequence: TGTGCCAGCAGCTTAGCGGGGGATACGCAGTATTTT.